This T cell receptor (beta chain) appears in the sequencing data of a study of blood T cell repertoires in COVID-19 (dated by TCRdb to the early 2020s). For the wider study: Samples covering the acute and convalescent phases of COVID-19 were provided by collaborators in the United States, Italy and Spain. The prospective study material was composed of cDNA or gDNA derived from T cells, B-cell-depleted T cells, or PBMCs. Deeply sampled blood TCRbeta repertoires from subjects exposed to, actively infected with, or recovered from COVID-19 were included in the dataset. The repertoires were released in a freely available public database intended as a resource for research on the immune response to SARS-CoV-2. The samples were drawn from the first 160 participants of the ongoing ImmuneRACE study and from about 1,200 subjects provided by 6 global collaborators. Sample metadata almost always included a de-identified subject ID, COVID-19 status, age in years and sex. Where HLA class I and class II types were available, the types were taken from metadata supplied by the sample provider, not from assay-based typing.

The collaborating institutions used their own protocols to collect whole blood in K2EDTA tubes. For TCRbeta analysis, collaborator samples were shipped as frozen whole blood, as isolated PBMCs, or as DNA extracted from either sample type. The V end gives up 0 bases and the J end 4 bases, leaving 2 bases in the junction not matched to a gene. From its cysteine to its phenylalanine, the CDR3 spans 16 amino acids. The only DNA kept is the CDR3, 48 bases in frame from the first base. From a lookup of the germline V gene (reference sequence), CDR1 and CDR2 are SGHNT and YYREEE. TCRbeta CDR3 regions were amplified from genomic DNA using the immunoSEQ Assay, a bias-controlled multiplex PCR. The original pipeline was this. Within the assay, amplification of reference gene primers was used to estimate how many nucleated cells each sample contained. To quantify the absolute abundance of each unique TCRbeta CDR3 rearrangement, sequence reads were collapsed and filtered. Productive Simpson clonality was computed per sample as the square root of Simpson's diversity index over productive rearrangements. The table comes from immuneACCESS by way of TCRdb, which keeps in-frame sequences with V and J called. Part of the clones is missing from these tables; in studies checked, under half for an unresolved V gene and the rest for unknown reasons. The DNA was the basis for D and trimming; V, J and clone size are from that table. For this sample there are around 50,000 clones; approximately 88% appear just once. Around 3.2% of the sample lies in the top ten.

Results the study describes overall, beyond this receptor: The amount of clinical and demographic metadata varied by source and participant and was provided uncurated.

In the case of this clone: Its antigen target is currently unknown. No base quality information exists; no much larger clone differs at one position.

The receptor comes from a human donor in a cohort sampled during active COVID-19. Here the chain combines TRBV5-4 and TRBJ2-1, with 12 middle bases fitting TRBD2. Specimen: peripheral blood. CDR3 loop: CASSLGGLAGYNEQFF. The sequence in DNA is TGTGCCAGCAGCTTGGGGGGACTAGCGGGTTACAATGAGCAGTTCTTC.